This T cell receptor beta chain was recovered during a study of T-cell memory formation after mild COVID-19. Overall study findings and caveats: Contracting CD4+ clones were located mainly in CM and EM, and CD8+ clones in EMRA. Pre-infection memory showed some responding clones, and this suggested that cross-reactive memory joined. Clones contracting over day 15 to 85 were CD4/CD8 balanced, with later expanders leaning CD4+.

TCRdb itself ran the 5' RACE reads through MiXCR, one entry per CDR3 protein. The sample has 95,000 to 120,000 distinct CDR3 sequences, roughly a sixth seen once; the top ten hold 5% to 6.5%. CDR3 length equals 16 residues. J was trimmed by 0 bases and V by 6 bases; bases with no gene match: 7. In germline, CDR1 is MDHEN, CDR2 SYDVKM. This clonotype was observed at least ten times. Its antigen is as yet unknown. This chain connects TRBV28 to TRBJ2-2; 7 bases fit TRBD1. Material: PBMCs or a T cell subset sorted from them (not recorded which). The TCR originated in a man aged 18 to 29 who had mild COVID-19 (a few samples of this study predate the infection). Cell type and time point are not known. CDR3 in amino acids: CASSPGDRANTGELFF. CDR3 DNA sequence: TGTGCCAGCAGCCCCGGGGACAGAGCGAACACCGGGGAGCTGTTTTTT.